This paragraph covers one T cell receptor (beta chain) sequence. This clonotype was found many times. The antigen this receptor binds is unknown. The record has no base qualities; no much larger clone is one base away. The data were taken from a study of neurological immune-mediated disorders (dated by TCRdb to about 2019). Regarding the complete study: Peripheral blood TCR-beta repertoires from HTLV-I-associated myelopathy (HAM/TSP) patients, multiple sclerosis patients and healthy controls were compared by UMI-based sequencing. Of the 68 subjects in the cohort, some 15 were HAM/TSP patients, some 35 were multiple sclerosis patients, and some 20 were healthy controls. Alongside PBMC samples, the set of about 100 TCR-beta libraries contained longitudinal samples, technical triplicates, and paired CD4+ and CD8+ T-cell subsets that had been sorted. Beyond this particular receptor, the publication reports: TCR clonal expansion was greatest in HAM/TSP patients and smallest in MS patients, who ranked below even healthy controls. No identical CDR3 amino acid sequences were shared among expanded clones across subjects, suggesting private TCR-beta repertoires in all groups.

Blood bank volunteers in Maryland, USA served as the healthy controls. Unsorted PBMC libraries were generated from 2 million PBMCs stored in RNAlater at -80 °C until RNA extraction. PBMCs were separated from peripheral blood using Ficoll-Hypaque density gradient centrifugation and then cryopreserved in liquid nitrogen. Reading from cysteine to phenylalanine, the CDR3 counts 11 amino acids. Just CDR3 DNA is preserved here, 33 bases in frame from base 1. To synthesize cDNA, template-switch 5'RACE was performed with a primer carrying a 10-nucleotide random unique molecular identifier so that each TCR transcript was tagged. Every sequencing run yielded over 170 million TCR-beta sequences covering 15-18 subjects. The RNeasy kit was used to extract total RNA. TCR-beta VDJ regions were amplified with primers for the TCR constant region and the 5'RACE anchor, using the KAPA Real-time Library Amplification kit. Sample indexes and Illumina adaptors were added in a first PCR, and a second PCR then increased library yield. The roughly 650 bp TCR product was size-selected on a 2% E-gel SizeSelection system after Ampure bead purification. Before pooling, library quality was assessed on a Bioanalyzer, concentration was determined with Qubit, and library quantification was performed with the Kapa Library Quantification kit. An Illumina HiSeq 2500 was used to sequence the libraries paired-end at 2 x 150 bp. To increase sequence diversity, about 24-32% phiX was spiked into each library pool. As for how the authors treated the data: Quality-filtered reads were processed with the UMI-based MiGEC pipeline, and over 75% of raw TCR sequences were removed by the MiGEC pipeline during error correction. VDJ genes were aligned to IMGT germline references, and each clonotype was defined by a unique CDR3 amino acid sequence together with V-J genes. VDJtools evaluated clonal expansion, Shannon diversity and CDR3 relatedness (CalcPairwiseDistances, ClusterSamples); CLCbio workbench built phylogenetic trees. Using coefficient-of-variation modelling across technical triplicates, the study counted a clone as expanded if it had at least 8 unique UMIs. Clones were called with MiXCR by TCRdb after fastp trimmed the public reads at Q25, and only in-frame beta chains were retained. Each CDR3 protein gets just one entry, which takes the most common genes and DNA from the rows behind it. These V and J calls are TCRdb output, not the study's own analysis. The sample contains tens of thousands of distinct CDR3 sequences, about 7% of them found a single time. The biggest ten clones account for around 4% of the sample.

The chain uses TRBV21-1 and TRBJ1-1. TRBV21-1 is flagged as a pseudogene. The receptor's source is a woman aged 40 to 49 in good health. Material: PBMCs. This receptor carries the CDR3 CASRTSPGPFF. In nucleotides, the sequence is TGTGCCAGCCGAACCAGTCCTGGCCCTTTCTTT.